Listed here are 9 T cell receptor beta chains from one sample, sequenced in a study of vaccination effects on CD4 cells after COVID-19. The antigens of these receptors remain unknown. Before sequencing, viral peptide pools were used by the ViraFEST assay to expand antigen-specific CD4+ T cells. Culturing for ten to eleven days preceded CD4+ T cell isolation. Either the BNT162b2 or mRNA-1273 vaccine was given to participants in two doses. Clones were sequenced by immunoSEQ multiplex PCR, and TCRdb holds only the in-frame ones, with some missing. The sample contains more than 12,000 clones, about 72% of which appear only once. Sequences were derived from CD4+ T cells from PBMCs cultured with SARS-CoV-2 spike peptides, sampled after COVID-19 vaccination. The receptor set was obtained from a human donor who received a COVID-19 vaccine.

V usage is TRBV20-1 and J usage is TRBJ1-1, with a possible D match to TRBD1 (6 bases). In germline, CDR1 is DFQATT, CDR2 SNEGSKA (reference sequence). CDR3 length: 17 amino acids. V lost 3 bases and J 1 base, leaving 21 bases between the germline ends. The CDR3 DNA is TGCAGTGCTAGTGCCGCCAAGGGGGGCGGGAAGAACACTGAAGCTTTCTTT. This codes for CSASAAKGGGKNTEAFF.

This clone counts as medium-sized. The identical CDR3 is also encoded by other nucleotide sequences in the sample. V is TRBV7-2 and J is TRBJ1-6; D gene unclear. The CDR3 length is 15 residues. From germline, CDR1 is SGHTA and CDR2 FQGNSA. Trimming stripped 1 base from V and 5 bases from J, with 9 bases between. CDR3 nucleotides: TGTGCCAGCAGCTTAGAAGTCCGGGATAATTCACCCCTCCACTTT. Its protein product is CASSLEVRDNSPLHF.

This clone was found a few times. The chain links TRBV5-6 to TRBJ2-1; maybe TRBD2 (6 bases). The CDR3 extends over 13 amino acids. Germline CDR1 SGHDT, CDR2 YYEEEE. V was clipped by 7 bases and J by 3 bases, with 11 bases between them. The CDR3 loop reads CASGLQVYNEQFF. In DNA, the CDR3 is TGTGCCAGCGGACTACAGGTCTACAATGAGCAGTTCTTC.

The rearrangement joins TRBV12-5 to TRBJ1-4, with no clear D. This CDR3 region has 14 residues. Germline V CDR1 and CDR2: LGHNT, FRNRAP. Trimming left V 4 bases short and J 10 bases short, with 16 bases between. In nucleotides, the CDR3 is TGTGCTAGTGGTTGTCAGATGCCCCGGTCAAAACTGTTTTTT. Protein sequence: CASGCQMPRSKLFF.

V and J are TRBV6-4 and TRBJ1-5, with D perhaps matching TRBD1 (6 bases). This CDR3 is 14 amino acids long. Trimming cost V 8 bases and J 4 bases, with 15 bases left between them. The germline V gene encodes CDR1 MRHNA and CDR2 SNTAGT. CDR3 coding DNA: TGTGCCAGCCTTAGAGGGGGTTATAATCAGCCCCAGCATTTT. Translation gives CASLRGGYNQPQHF.

This chain links TRBV30 with TRBJ2-1; D unclear. Germline V gene data show CDR1 as GTSNPN and CDR2 as SVGIG (reference sequence). The CDR3 spans 12 residues. Trimming pared 4 bases from V and 7 bases from J, leaving 11 bases between. The chain's CDR3 is CAWMPGLNEQFF. CDR3 coding DNA: TGTGCCTGGATGCCGGGTTTGAATGAGCAGTTCTTC.

J is TRBJ2-7 and V is TRBV9; 9 bases map to TRBD1. The CDR3 is 16 residues long. The V gene end was trimmed by 4 bases and the J gene end by 8 bases; junction bases not matched to a gene: 16. The germline gives CDR1 SGDLS, CDR2 YYNGEE. CDR3 nucleotide sequence: TGTGCCAGCAGCCCGCCTTCCGGGACAGGGAACGGGAAGCAGTACTTC. It yields the protein CASSPPSGTGNGKQYF. Drawing the rest from reference TRBV9 and TRBJ2-7, the complete variable domain is DSGVTQTPKHLITATGQRVTLRCSPRSGDLSVYWYQQSLDQGLQFLIQYYNGEERAKGNILERFSAQQFPDLHSELNLSSLELGDSALYFCASSPPSGTGNGKQYFGPGTRLTVT.

This clone has just one count. The chain is built from TRBV19 and TRBJ2-5; 9 bases line up with TRBD1. V shed 2 bases, J shed 5 bases, and the junction held 6 bases outside the gene matches. CDR1 and CDR2 from the germline V gene are LNHDA and SQIVND (reference sequence). This CDR3 is built from 15 residues. The CDR3 DNA reads TGTGCCAGTAGTATAATTGGACAGGGGTCGGAGACCCAGTACTTC. Its translation is CASSIIGQGSETQYF.

The chain has TRBV24-1 and TRBJ2-7; 11 bases line up with TRBD2. The CDR3 length is 14 residues. Germline assignment: CDR1 KGHDR and CDR2 SFDVKD. Trimming at V came to 0 bases and at J to 6 bases, leaving 0 bases not matched to a gene. The CDR3 region has the DNA TGTGCCACCAGTGATTTGGGACTAGCGGGCGAGCAGTACTTC. Amino acid sequence: CATSDLGLAGEQYF.